This T cell receptor (beta chain) stems from a study of blood T cell repertoires in COVID-19. Here immunoSEQ multiplex PCR was the method, and the copy in TCRdb shows in-frame clones only, minus some. The sample comprises around 83,000 clones, 75% to 90% of which are singletons, and 25% to 35% rests with the top ten. V gave up 0 bases and J gave up 3 bases; unmatched junction bases: 7. Germline assignment: CDR1 GTSNPN and CDR2 SVGIG (reference sequence). This CDR3 has 16 amino acids. The chain uses TRBV30 and TRBJ2-2; the match to TRBD2 covers 7 bases. The source material was peripheral blood. The TCR originated in a man aged 50 to 59 with active or convalescent COVID-19. The CDR3 loop is CAWSVRGVWDTGELFF. CDR3 in DNA: TGTGCCTGGAGTGTTCGGGGGGTGTGGGACACCGGGGAGCTGTTTTTT.